This TCR beta chain was sequenced during a study of low-dose radiotherapy and immunotherapy resistance in tumors. For the study at large: Over 26 weeks, cohort 2 got 1 Gy every two weeks, reaching 13 Gy.

The V end lost 0 bases, the J end lost 1 base, and 6 bases lay between the germline ends. Looked up from germline, CDR1 is MGHRA and CDR2 is YSYEKL. The CDR3 spans 15 residues. Primers targeting TRAV and TRBV primed first-strand cDNA, covering alpha and beta chains. The TCRs were subjected to amplification over approximately 20 PCR cycles employing a constant-region primer in conjunction with a V-primer adapter. TCRdb ran MiXCR on the reads and lists one entry per CDR3 protein. The sample holds some 94,000 distinct CDR3 sequences, about 20% seen once. This clonotype was seen at least ten times. The time point here: after trial treatment. Treatment reported: LDRT plus nivolumab, ipilimumab, low-dose cyclophosphamide and aspirin (RACIN trial). Each donor was administered nivolumab, ipilimumab, aspirin, low-dose cyclophosphamide and low-dose radiotherapy.

The sequence came from a female donor with ovarian cancer. The sample was PBMCs, taken after low-dose radiotherapy plus immunotherapy. The chain employs TRBV4-1 and TRBJ2-2; D unresolved. CDR3 sequence reads: CASSQDLRNTGELFF. The CDR3 region has the DNA TGCGCCAGCAGCCAAGATCTCAGGAACACCGGGGAGCTGTTTTTT.